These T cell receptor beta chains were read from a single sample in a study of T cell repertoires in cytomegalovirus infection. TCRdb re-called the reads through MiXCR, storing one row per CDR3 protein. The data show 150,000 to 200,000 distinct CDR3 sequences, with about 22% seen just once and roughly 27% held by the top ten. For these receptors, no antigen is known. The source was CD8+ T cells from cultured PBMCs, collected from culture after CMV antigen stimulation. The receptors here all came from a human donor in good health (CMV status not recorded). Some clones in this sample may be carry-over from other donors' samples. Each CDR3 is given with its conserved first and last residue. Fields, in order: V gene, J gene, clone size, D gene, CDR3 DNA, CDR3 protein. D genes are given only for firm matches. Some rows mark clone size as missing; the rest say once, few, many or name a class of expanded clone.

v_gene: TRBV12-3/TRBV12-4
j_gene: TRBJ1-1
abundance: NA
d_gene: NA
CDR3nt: TGTGCCAGCAGTGACTCAGGGGCGGCGGGAGCTTTCTTT
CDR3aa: CASSDSGAAGAFF

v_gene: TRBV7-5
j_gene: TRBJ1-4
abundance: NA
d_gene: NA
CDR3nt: NA
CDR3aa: CISVPEANKEDEKLFF

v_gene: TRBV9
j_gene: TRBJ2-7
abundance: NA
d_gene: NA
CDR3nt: TGTGCCAGCAGCGTAGGCGGGACAGCTTCCTACGAGCAGTACTTC
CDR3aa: CASSVGGTASYEQYF

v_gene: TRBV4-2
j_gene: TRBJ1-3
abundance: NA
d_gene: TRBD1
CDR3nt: TGTGCCAGCAGCCAAGATGGGACAGGCTACTCTGGAAACACCATATATTTT
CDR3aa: CASSQDGTGYSGNTIYF

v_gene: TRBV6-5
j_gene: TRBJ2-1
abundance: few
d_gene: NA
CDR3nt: TGTGCCAGCGGCCGTTACAATGAGCAGTTCTTC
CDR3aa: CASGRYNEQFF

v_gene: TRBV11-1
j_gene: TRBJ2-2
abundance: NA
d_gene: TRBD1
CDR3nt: TGTGCCAGCAGGTCCGGGACAGAGATGACCGGGGAGCTGTTTTTT
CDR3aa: CASRSGTEMTGELFF

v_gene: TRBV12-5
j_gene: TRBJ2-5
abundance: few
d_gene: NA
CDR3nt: TGTGCTAGTGGACCCGGACCAGCGAGGGAGACCCAGTACTTC
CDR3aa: CASGPGPARETQYF

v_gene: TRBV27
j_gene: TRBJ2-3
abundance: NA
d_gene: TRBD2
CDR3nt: TGTGCCAGCAGTCTCCGACTAGCGGGGAGCACAGATACGCAGTATTTT
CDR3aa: CASSLRLAGSTDTQYF

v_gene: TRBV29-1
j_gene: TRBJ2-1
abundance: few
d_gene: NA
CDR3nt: TGCAGCGTTGAGGGCCAGAGCTCCTACAATGAGCAGTTCTTC
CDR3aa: CSVEGQSSYNEQFF

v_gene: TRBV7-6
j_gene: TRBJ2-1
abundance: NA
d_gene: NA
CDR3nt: TGTGCCAGCAGTCTTACGATAAACAGGGCTCATGAGCAGTTCTTC
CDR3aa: CASSLTINRAHEQFF

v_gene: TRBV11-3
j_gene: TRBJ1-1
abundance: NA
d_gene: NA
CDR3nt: TGTGCCAGCAGCCACACAGGGCGAGAAGCTTTCTTT
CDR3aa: CASSHTGREAFF

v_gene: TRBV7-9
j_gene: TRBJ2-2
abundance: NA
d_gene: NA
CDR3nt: TGTGCCAGCAGCCAAAGACAGGTTGGGGAGCTGTTTTTT
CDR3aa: CASSQRQVGELFF

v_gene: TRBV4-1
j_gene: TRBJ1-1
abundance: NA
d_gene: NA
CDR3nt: TGCGCCAGCAGCCAAGACCGGAACACTGAAGCTTTCTTT
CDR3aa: CASSQDRNTEAFF

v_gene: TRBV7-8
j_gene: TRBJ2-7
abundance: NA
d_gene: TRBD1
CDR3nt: TGTGCCAGCAGCTCCGGACAGGACCCCTTCTACGAGCAGTACTTC
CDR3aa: CASSSGQDPFYEQYF

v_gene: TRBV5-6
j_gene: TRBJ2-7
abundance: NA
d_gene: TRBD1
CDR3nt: TGTGCCAGCAGTTTGGGACAGACTAAACCCTACGAGCAGTACTTC
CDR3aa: CASSLGQTKPYEQYF

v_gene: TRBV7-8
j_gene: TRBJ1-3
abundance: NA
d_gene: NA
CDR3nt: TGTGCCAGCAGCCCAGGAACCGCAGGGGCCTCTGGAAACACCATATATTTT
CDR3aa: CASSPGTAGASGNTIYF

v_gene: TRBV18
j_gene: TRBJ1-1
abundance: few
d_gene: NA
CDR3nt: TGTGCCAGCTCACCACCGTGGGCCGTTGATGAAGCTTTCTTT
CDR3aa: CASSPPWAVDEAFF

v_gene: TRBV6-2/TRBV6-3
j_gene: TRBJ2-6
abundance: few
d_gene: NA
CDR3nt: TGTGCCAGCTCTGGAGTAGAGGGATCTGGGGCCAACGTCCTGACTTTC
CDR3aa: CASSGVEGSGANVLTF

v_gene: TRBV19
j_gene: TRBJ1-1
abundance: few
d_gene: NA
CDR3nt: TGTGCCAGTAGACTAAAAGGGGAGAACTTAAACACTGAAGCTTTCTTT
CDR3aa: CASRLKGENLNTEAFF

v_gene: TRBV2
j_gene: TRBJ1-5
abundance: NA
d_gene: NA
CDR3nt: TGTGCCAGCAGTGAAGGGGTTCTTAATCAGCCCCAGCATTTT
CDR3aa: CASSEGVLNQPQHF

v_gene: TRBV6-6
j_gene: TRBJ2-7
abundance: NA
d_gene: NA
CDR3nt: TGTGCCAGCAGTTACTCCCTAGTCCACGAGCAGTACTTC
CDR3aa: CASSYSLVHEQYF

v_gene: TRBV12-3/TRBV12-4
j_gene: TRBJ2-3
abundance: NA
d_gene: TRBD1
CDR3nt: TGTGCCAGCAGTTTGACAGGGGTAGGAGATACGCAGTATTTT
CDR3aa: CASSLTGVGDTQYF

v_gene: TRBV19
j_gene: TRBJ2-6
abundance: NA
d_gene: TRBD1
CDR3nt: TGTGCCAGTAGTAGCCTACAGGGGACTGGGGCCAACGTCCTGACTTTC
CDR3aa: CASSSLQGTGANVLTF

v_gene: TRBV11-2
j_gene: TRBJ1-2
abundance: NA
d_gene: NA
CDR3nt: TGTGCCAGCAGCTTAGTTCGGGGCTACACCTTC
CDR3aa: CASSLVRGYTF

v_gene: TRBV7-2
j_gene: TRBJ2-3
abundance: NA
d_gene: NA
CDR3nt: TGTGCCAGCACTCCTGGCGGGGGCGTCGCAGATACGCAGTATTTT
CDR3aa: CASTPGGGVADTQYF

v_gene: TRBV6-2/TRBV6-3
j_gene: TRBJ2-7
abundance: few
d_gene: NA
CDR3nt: TGTGCCAGCAGTCTCCGGGGCCTTTGGGAGCAGTACTTC
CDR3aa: CASSLRGLWEQYF

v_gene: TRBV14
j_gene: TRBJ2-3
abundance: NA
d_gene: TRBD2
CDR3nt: TGTGCCAGCAGCCCCGGGACTAGCAATCTCGATACGCAGTATTTT
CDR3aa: CASSPGTSNLDTQYF

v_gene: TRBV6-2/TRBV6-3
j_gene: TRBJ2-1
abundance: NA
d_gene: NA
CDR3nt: TGTGCCAGCAGTTACAGGGTTAGTAGGGACAATGAGCAGTTCTTC
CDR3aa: CASSYRVSRDNEQFF

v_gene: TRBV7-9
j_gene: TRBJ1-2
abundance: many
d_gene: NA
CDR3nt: TGTGCCAGCAGCTTAGGTGCGGCAGGGGATGCGATTGGCTACACCTTC
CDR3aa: CASSLGAAGDAIGYTF

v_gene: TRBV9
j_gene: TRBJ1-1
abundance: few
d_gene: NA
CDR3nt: TGTGCCAGCAGCGTGGTTCGGGCCGAGAACACTGAAGCTTTCTTT
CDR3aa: CASSVVRAENTEAFF

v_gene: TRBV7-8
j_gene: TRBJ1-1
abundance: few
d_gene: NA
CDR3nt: TGTGCCAGCAGCTTAGTGTACGGGGAGGGAGCTTTCTTT
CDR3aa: CASSLVYGEGAFF

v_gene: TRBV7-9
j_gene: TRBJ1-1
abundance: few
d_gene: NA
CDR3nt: TGTGCCAGCAGCTTAGTCATCCAGGGAGTGGAAACTGAAGCTTTCTTT
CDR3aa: CASSLVIQGVETEAFF

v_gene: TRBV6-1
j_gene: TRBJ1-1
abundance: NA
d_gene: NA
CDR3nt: TGTGCCAGCCCAGACGGGCATCGGAACACTGAAGCTTTCTTT
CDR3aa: CASPDGHRNTEAFF

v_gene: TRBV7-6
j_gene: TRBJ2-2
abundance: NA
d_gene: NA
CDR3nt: TGTGCCAGCAGCTTTACAGTCACCGGGGAGCTGTTTTTT
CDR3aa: CASSFTVTGELFF

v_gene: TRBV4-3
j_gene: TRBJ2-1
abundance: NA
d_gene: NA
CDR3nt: TGCGCCAGCAGCCAATTTGGATCCTACAATGAGCAGTTCTTC
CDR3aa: CASSQFGSYNEQFF

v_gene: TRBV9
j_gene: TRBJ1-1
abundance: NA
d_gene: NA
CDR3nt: TGTGCCAGCAGCGATACACAGGGCTACGCAGCTTTCTTT
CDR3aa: CASSDTQGYAAFF

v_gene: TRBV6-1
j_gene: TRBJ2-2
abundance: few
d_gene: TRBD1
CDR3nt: TGTGCCAGCAGAAATCCGGACAGGCCCCCGGGGGAGCTGTTTTTT
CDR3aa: CASRNPDRPPGELFF

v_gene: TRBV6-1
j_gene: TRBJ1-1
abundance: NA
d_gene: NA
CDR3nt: TGTGCCACCTCATCGAGGCTGATGAACACTGAAGCTTTCTTT
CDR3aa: CATSSRLMNTEAFF

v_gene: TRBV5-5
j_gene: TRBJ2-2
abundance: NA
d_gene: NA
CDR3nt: TGTGCCAGCAGCTTTCTCGGACTGGAGAACACCGGGGAGCTGTTTTTT
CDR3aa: CASSFLGLENTGELFF

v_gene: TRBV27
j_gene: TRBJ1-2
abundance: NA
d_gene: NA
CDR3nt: TGTGCCAGCATGGGCGGATTAAACTATGGCTACACCTTC
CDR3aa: CASMGGLNYGYTF

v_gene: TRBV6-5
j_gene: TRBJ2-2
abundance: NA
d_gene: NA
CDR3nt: TGTGCCAGCAGTTATGTGGGACATAGCACAACCGGGGAGCTGTTTTTT
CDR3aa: CASSYVGHSTTGELFF

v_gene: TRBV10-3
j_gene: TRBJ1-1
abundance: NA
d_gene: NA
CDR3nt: TGTGCCATCAGTGAGTCGGGAAGGGGACCCACAATGAACACTGAAGCTTTCTTT
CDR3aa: CAISESGRGPTMNTEAFF

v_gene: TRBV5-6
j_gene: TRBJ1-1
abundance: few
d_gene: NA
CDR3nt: TGTGCCAGCGGGAGTTGGGGCACTGAAGCTTTCTTT
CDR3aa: CASGSWGTEAFF

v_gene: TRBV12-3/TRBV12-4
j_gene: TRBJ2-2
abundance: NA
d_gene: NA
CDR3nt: TGTGCCAGCAGTTTGAGGAACAGGGCGAACACCGGGGAGCTGTTTTTT
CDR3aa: CASSLRNRANTGELFF

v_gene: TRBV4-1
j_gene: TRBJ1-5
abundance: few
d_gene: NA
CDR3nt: TGCGCCAGCAGCCAAGAAAAGGGGAGCTTAGGGTCCCAGCATTTT
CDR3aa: CASSQEKGSLGSQHF

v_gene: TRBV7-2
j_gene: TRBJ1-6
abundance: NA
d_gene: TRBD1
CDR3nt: TGTGCCAGCAGCCCTGACAGGGCCGGGAATTCACCCCTCCACTTT
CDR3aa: CASSPDRAGNSPLHF

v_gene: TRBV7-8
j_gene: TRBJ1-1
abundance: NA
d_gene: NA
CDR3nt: TGTGCCAGCAGTTTTCGGGGGTCAGGGAACACTGAAGCTTTCTTT
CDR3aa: CASSFRGSGNTEAFF

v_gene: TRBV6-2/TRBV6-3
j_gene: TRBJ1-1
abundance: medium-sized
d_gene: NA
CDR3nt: TGTGCCAGCAGTTACTCGGAGGGCCTGAACACTGAAGCTTTCTTT
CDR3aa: CASSYSEGLNTEAFF

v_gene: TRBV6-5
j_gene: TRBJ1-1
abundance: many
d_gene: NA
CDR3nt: TGTGCCAGCAGTTACTCCCCCAGGGGGAACACTGAAGCTTTCTTT
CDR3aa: CASSYSPRGNTEAFF

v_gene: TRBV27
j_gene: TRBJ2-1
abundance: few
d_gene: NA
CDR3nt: TGTGCCAGCAGTTTTTGGGTTGGATTCGACAATGAGCAGTTCTTC
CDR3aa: CASSFWVGFDNEQFF

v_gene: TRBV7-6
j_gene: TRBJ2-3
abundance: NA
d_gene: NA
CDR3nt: TGTGCCAGCAGCCTGGACCTCTTAGGGGGCACAGATACGCAGTATTTT
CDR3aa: CASSLDLLGGTDTQYF

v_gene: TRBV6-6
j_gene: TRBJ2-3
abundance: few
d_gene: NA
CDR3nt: TGTGCCAGCACCGACGGGCGGGCCACAGATACGCAGTATTTT
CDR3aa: CASTDGRATDTQYF

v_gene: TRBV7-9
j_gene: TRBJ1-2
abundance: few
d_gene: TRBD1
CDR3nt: TGTGCCAGCAGCTTCTCCCCGAGTGGACAGGATGGCTACACCTTC
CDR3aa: CASSFSPSGQDGYTF

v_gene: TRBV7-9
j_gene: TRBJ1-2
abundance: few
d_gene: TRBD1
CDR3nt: TGTGCCAGCAGCTCATCACAGGGGTACTATGGCTACACCTTC
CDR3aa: CASSSSQGYYGYTF

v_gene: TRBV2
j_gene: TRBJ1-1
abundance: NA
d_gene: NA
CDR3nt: TGTGCCTCGCTGGCGGGTTACACTGAAGCTTTCTTT
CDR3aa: CASLAGYTEAFF